This passage covers 12 T cell receptor beta chains from one sample sequenced in a study of blood T cell repertoires in COVID-19. Clones were read by immunoSEQ multiplex PCR, and TCRdb kept only the in-frame ones, dropping some. The repertoire consists of around 270,000 clones, with more than 85% occurring once and the leading ten covering about 2.5%. The sequencing input was peripheral blood. These TCRs come from a person between 18 and 30 years old with COVID-19, enrolled during active disease.

V gene TRBV2 combines with J gene TRBJ1-5; D might be TRBD1 (5 bases). The CDR3 has 15 amino acids. The ends were cut back, 5 bases at V and 3 bases at J, with 14 bases in the middle. Germline values: CDR1 SNHLY, CDR2 FYNNEI. The CDR3 protein is CASSPQGGDNQPQHF. DNA for the CDR3: TGTGCCAGCAGTCCTCAGGGAGGCGACAATCAGCCCCAGCATTTT.

This clone was observed a single time. The chain uses TRBV29-1 and TRBJ2-5, with 9 bases that match TRBD1. Germline loops: CDR1 SQVTM, CDR2 ANQGSEA. This CDR3 region has 12 residues. With 5 bases clipped from V and 5 bases from J, the junction kept 3 bases outside the gene matches. The CDR3 DNA sequence: TGCAGCGTTCCTGGACAGGGGGAGACCCAGTACTTC. Translated, it gives CSVPGQGETQYF.

CDR3 sequence reads: CARGLYEQYF. CDR3 in DNA: TGTGCGAGGGGGCTCTACGAGCAGTACTTC. The rearrangement uses TRBV25-1 and TRBJ2-7, with 7 bases fitting TRBD1. The germline V gene has CDR1 MGHDK and CDR2 SYGVNS. There are 10 residues in the CDR3.

This chain connects TRBV2 to TRBJ2-1; no definite D call. Germline-derived CDR1 and CDR2 are SNHLY and FYNNEI. The CDR3 is 13 amino acids. Trimming took 7 bases from V and 3 from J, leaving 10 bases between them. The CDR3 region has the DNA TGTGCCAGCATAAGAGACATCTACAATGAGCAGTTCTTC. It codes for CASIRDIYNEQFF.

This chain connects TRBV4-3 to TRBJ2-7; 10 bases align to TRBD2. CDR3 length: 15 amino acids. The J segment lost 3 bases and the V segment lost 2 bases, leaving 4 bases of the junction unmatched. Germline assignment: CDR1 LGHNA and CDR2 YSLEER. In nucleotides, the CDR3 is TGCGCCAGCAGCCAATTAGCGGGAGGTGACTACGAGCAGTACTTC. It yields the protein CASSQLAGGDYEQYF.

The V gene is TRBV5-1, the J gene TRBJ2-5; 9 nucleotides match TRBD1. Per the germline V gene, CDR1 is SGHRS and CDR2 is YFSETQ. This CDR3 has 14 residues. Trimming took 4 bases from V and 5 from J; bases not matched to a gene: 6. The DNA of the CDR3 is TGCGCCAGCAGCATACAGGGGGCGGGGGAGACCCAGTACTTC. This sequence encodes CASSIQGAGETQYF. Based on the CDR3 plus reference TRBV5-1 and TRBJ2-5, the full variable domain is KAGVTQTPRYLIKTRGQQVTLSCSPISGHRSVSWYQQTPGQGLQFLFEYFSETQRNKGNFPGRFSGRQFSNSRSEMNVSTLELGDSALYLCASSIQGAGETQYFGPGTRLLVL.

This chain joins TRBV7-6 and TRBJ2-7, with a possible D match to TRBD1 (5 bases). CDR1 and CDR2 (germline): SGHVS, FNYEAQ. Trimming pared 1 base from V and 0 bases from J, leaving 10 bases between. This CDR3 spans 15 amino acids. CDR3 amino acids: CASSLGPGISYEQYF. CDR3 in DNA: TGTGCCAGCAGCTTAGGCCCAGGGATCTCCTACGAGCAGTACTTC.

The V gene is TRBV9, the J gene TRBJ1-4; 9 bases fit TRBD1. Germline-derived CDR1 and CDR2 are SGDLS and YYNGEE. V trimming: 2 bases; J trimming: 6 bases; junction bases outside the gene matches: 5. CDR3 length: 15 amino acids. The CDR3 loop reads CASSVSGTGYEKLFF. Written as DNA, the CDR3 is TGTGCCAGCAGCGTTTCCGGGACAGGGTATGAAAAACTGTTTTTT.

V is TRBV28 and J is TRBJ1-3, with D unclear. V was pared by 7 bases and J by 0 bases, with 7 bases between. Germline CDR1 MDHEN, CDR2 SYDVKM. The CDR3 is 13 residues long. CDR3 region: CASTSRSGNTIYF. The CDR3, as DNA: TGTGCCAGCACTTCCCGCTCTGGAAACACCATATATTTT.

The genes are TRBV12-3 or TRBV12-4 and TRBJ1-1; D remains unclear. This CDR3 is built from 13 residues. V was cut by 10 bases and J by 2 bases, with 14 bases left in between. In DNA, the CDR3 is TGTGCCACCCTCATGGCCCCCAACACTGAAGCTTTCTTT. This sequence encodes CATLMAPNTEAFF.

The rearrangement uses TRBV11-2 and TRBJ2-7, with 7 positions matching TRBD2. The ends lost 6 bases at V and 6 bases at J; junction bases unmatched: 2. From germline, CDR1 is SGHAT and CDR2 FQNNGV. The CDR3 totals 11 residues. The CDR3 here is CASRREGEQYF. The CDR3 DNA follows: TGTGCCAGCAGAAGGGAGGGCGAGCAGTACTTC. The whole variable domain, filled in from reference TRBV11-2 and TRBJ2-7, reads EAGVAQSPRYKIIEKRQSVAFWCNPISGHATLYWYQQILGQGPKLLIQFQNNGVVDDSQLPKDRFSAERLKGVDSTLKIQPAKLEDSAVYLCASRREGEQYFGPGTRLTVT.

The CDR3 bases are TGTGCCAGCAGCGTAGACGAGCGGGAGTACAATGAGCAGTTCTTC. This gives the protein CASSVDEREYNEQFF. This chain joins TRBV9 and TRBJ2-1; 8 bases agree with TRBD2. In germline, CDR1 is SGDLS, CDR2 YYNGEE. Germline trimming cut 0 bases from V and 4 bases from J; bases unmatched to any gene: 3. This CDR3 region has 15 residues.